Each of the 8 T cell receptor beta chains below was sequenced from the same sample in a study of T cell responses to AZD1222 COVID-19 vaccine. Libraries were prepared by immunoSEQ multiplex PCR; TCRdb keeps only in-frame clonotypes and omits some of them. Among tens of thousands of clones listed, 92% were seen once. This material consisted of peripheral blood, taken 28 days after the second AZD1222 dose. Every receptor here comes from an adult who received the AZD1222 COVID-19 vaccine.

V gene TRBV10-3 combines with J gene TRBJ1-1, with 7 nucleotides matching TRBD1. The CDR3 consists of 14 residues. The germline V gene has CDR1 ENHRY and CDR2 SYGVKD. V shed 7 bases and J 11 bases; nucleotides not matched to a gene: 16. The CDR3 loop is CAITATGTSHGAFF. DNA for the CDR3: TGTGCCATCACCGCGACAGGGACCTCCCACGGTGCTTTCTTT.

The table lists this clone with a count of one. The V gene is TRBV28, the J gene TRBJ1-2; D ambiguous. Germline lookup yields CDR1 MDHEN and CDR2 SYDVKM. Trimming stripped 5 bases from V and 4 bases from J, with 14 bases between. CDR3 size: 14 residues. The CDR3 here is CASSALAQFYGYTF. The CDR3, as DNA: TGTGCCAGCAGTGCTCTGGCCCAGTTCTATGGCTACACCTTC.

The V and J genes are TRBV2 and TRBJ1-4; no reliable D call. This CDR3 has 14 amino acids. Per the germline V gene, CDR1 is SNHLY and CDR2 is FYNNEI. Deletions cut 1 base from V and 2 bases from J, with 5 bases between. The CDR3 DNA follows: TGTGCCAGCAGTGAAGGGTTGACTAATGAAAAACTGTTTTTT. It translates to CASSEGLTNEKLFF.

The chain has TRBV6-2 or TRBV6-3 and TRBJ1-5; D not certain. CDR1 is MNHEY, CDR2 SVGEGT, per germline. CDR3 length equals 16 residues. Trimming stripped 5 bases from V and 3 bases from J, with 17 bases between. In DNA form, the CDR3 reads TGTGCCAGCAGTACCCCCCACGCGGCCTACAATCAGCCCCAGCATTTT. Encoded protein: CASSTPHAAYNQPQHF.

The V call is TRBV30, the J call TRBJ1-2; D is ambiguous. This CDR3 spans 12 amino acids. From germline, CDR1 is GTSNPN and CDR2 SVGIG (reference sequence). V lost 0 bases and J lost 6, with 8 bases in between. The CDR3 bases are TGTGCCTGGAGTGTAGCGCGGGATGGCTACACCTTC. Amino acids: CAWSVARDGYTF.

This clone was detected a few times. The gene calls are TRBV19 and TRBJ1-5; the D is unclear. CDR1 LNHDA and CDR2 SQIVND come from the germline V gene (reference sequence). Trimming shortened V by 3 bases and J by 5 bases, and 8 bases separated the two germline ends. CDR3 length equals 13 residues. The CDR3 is CASSMAGYQPQHF. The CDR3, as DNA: TGTGCCAGTAGTATGGCAGGCTATCAGCCCCAGCATTTT.

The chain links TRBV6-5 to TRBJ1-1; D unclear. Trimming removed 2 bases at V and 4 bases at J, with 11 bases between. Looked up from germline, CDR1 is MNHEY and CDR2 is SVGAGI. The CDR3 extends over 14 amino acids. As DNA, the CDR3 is TGTGCCAGCAGTTACGCGGGAGGGTCCACTGAAGCTTTCTTT. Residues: CASSYAGGSTEAFF.

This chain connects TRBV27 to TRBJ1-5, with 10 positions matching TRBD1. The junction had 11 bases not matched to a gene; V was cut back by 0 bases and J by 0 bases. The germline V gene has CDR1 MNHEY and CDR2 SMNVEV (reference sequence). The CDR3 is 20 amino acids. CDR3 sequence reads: CASSLSPPDRGRSSNQPQHF. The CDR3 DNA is TGTGCCAGCAGTTTATCCCCTCCCGACAGGGGGCGGTCTAGCAATCAGCCCCAGCATTTT.